This T cell receptor (beta chain) was profiled in a study of chemoradiotherapy in HPV16-positive cancers. Study context: A couple of HPV16-positive patients' cells yielded candidate HPV-specific clones and common motifs.

About this clone: The antigen remains unidentified.

Libraries were prepared by immunoSEQ multiplex PCR; TCRdb keeps only in-frame clonotypes and omits some of them. The sample lists 11,000 or so clones; roughly 64% were seen once. Points from the study as a whole: Candidate HPV-specific clones and E7-related TCR motifs grew in tumor during treatment. For HPV16-positive patients, expanding HPV-responsive T cells associated with longer recurrence-free survival.

Per the germline V gene, CDR1 is MNHEY and CDR2 is SMNVEV (reference sequence). The length of the CDR3 is 16 residues. V was clipped by 1 base and J by 4 bases, with 14 bases between them. The rearrangement uses TRBV27 and TRBJ1-5; a weak D match, TRBD1 (5 bases). This material was collected from a patient who underwent chemoradiotherapy. This sequence originates from a human donor with HPV-associated anogenital cancer. CDR3 nucleotides: TGTGCCAGCAGTTTATTGCCCATGGGACCGAATCAGCCCCAGCATTTT. Protein: CASSLLPMGPNQPQHF.